Reported below is one TCR beta chain. The source of the sample is a study of blood T cell repertoires in COVID-19. Participant ages covered roughly 18 to 89 years across about 25 US areas. Participant reports of clinical history set cohort assignment. Resolution of symptoms, clearance, or two negative PCRs was present in recovered Cohort 3 donors. In the authors' workflow: By means of reference gene primer amplification, nucleated cell counts were estimated. Only in-frame clones appear in the TCRdb table, and some are missing; sequencing was by immunoSEQ multiplex PCR. V and J calls and clone size are given by that table; D and trimming were obtained from the DNA. The table includes a few hundred thousand clones, 87% detected once. Sequenced sample: PBMCs or T cells enriched from blood (not recorded which). The receptor was isolated from a woman aged 50 to 60 who had recovered from COVID-19.

CDR3 coding DNA: TGTGCCAGCAGTGAGAGGGCAGGAAATGAAAAACTGTTTTTT. Protein sequence: CASSERAGNEKLFF. The chain couples TRBV2 to TRBJ1-4; D remains ambiguous. Per the germline V gene, CDR1 is SNHLY and CDR2 is FYNNEI. The CDR3 extends over 14 amino acids. Between the trimmed V and J ends, which lost 3 bases and 5 bases, there was a span of 10 bases.